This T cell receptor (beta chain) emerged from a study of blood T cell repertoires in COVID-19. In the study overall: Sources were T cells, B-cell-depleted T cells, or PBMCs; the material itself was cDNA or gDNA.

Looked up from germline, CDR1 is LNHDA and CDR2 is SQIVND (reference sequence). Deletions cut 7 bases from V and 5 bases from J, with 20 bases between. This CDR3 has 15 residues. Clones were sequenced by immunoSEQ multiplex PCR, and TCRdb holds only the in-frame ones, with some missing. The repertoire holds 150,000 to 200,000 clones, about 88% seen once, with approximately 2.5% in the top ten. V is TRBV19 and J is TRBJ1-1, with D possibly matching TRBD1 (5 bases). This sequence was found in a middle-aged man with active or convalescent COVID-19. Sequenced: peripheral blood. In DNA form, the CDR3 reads TGTGCCAGTATTCCCGCGGGGCAGCCGGGGACTGAAGCTTTCTTT. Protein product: CASIPAGQPGTEAFF.